This T cell receptor beta chain was recovered during a study of metastatic and nonmetastatic thyroid tumors. Study findings and constraints: Versus benign nodules, malignant thyroid tumors reportedly had significantly higher TCR beta diversity, in blood and tumor.

The CDR3 loop spans 14 amino acids. Germline CDR1 MNHNS, CDR2 SASEGT. Germline trimming cut 6 bases from V and 8 bases from J; bases unmatched to any gene: 4. This clone showed up many times. The antigen is not known. The sample contains more than one DNA sequence encoding this CDR3. Study processing details: Variation in CDR3 across clinicopathological groups served as the basis for constructing a distant-metastasis classifier in papillary thyroid cancer. TCRdb re-called the PCR reads through MiXCR. The V and J calls come from TCRdb's annotation, not from the publication. Found here are more than 50,000 clones, around 20% of them singletons; the top ten hold approximately 4%. None of the patients had undergone any treatment ahead of thyroid surgery.

The sequenced material came from blood. This rearrangement joins TRBV6-1 to TRBJ2-3; TRBD2 matches at 14 bases. This receptor was identified in a female donor with papillary thyroid cancer or a benign thyroid nodule (not recorded which). Some clones in this sample may be carry-over from other donors' samples. The chain's CDR3 is CASRTSGGGGTQYF. The CDR3 nucleotides read TGTGCCAGCAGGACTAGCGGGGGGGGAGGTACGCAGTATTTT.